A selection of T cell receptor beta chains follows, all from one sample in a study of OX40 agonist ivuxolimab in advanced cancers. Repertoires were generated with immunoSEQ multiplex PCR, while TCRdb's copy carries only in-frame clones and drops some. The sample contains 40,000 or so clones, roughly 82% of which appear only once. This specimen consisted of CD4+ or CD8+ T cells sorted from blood, obtained in a trial of the OX40 agonist ivuxolimab. Receptors were obtained from an adult with an advanced solid tumor such as melanoma, head and neck, liver or kidney cancer. The CDR3 runs from the conserved cysteine through the conserved F or W. D genes are given only for firm matches. Where a row states a size, it is once, few, many or the class of an expanded clone; other rows omit it.

cdr3_nt	cdr3_aa	v_call	d_call	j_call	clone_size
TGTGCCAGCAGACCCGGGACAGGGATGGGCAAGGAGCAGTACTTC	CASRPGTGMGKEQYF	TRBV7-8	TRBD1	TRBJ2-7	once
TGTGCCAGCAGTTTTGGGGGACTAGCGGGAGAAGAGACCCAGTACTTC	CASSFGGLAGEETQYF	TRBV28	TRBD2	TRBJ2-5	once
TGTGCCAGCAGCTTAATGGGGGAGCGAGATACGCAGTATTTT	CASSLMGERDTQYF	TRBV5-4	-	TRBJ2-3	-
TGCGCCAGCAGCCGGACTAGCGTCTCCTACAATGAGCAGTTCTTC	CASSRTSVSYNEQFF	TRBV5-1	TRBD2	TRBJ2-1	-
TGTGCCAGCACTAAGCCAAGACAGGGAAGAAATCAGCCCCAGCATTTT	CASTKPRQGRNQPQHF	TRBV28	TRBD1	TRBJ1-5	-
TGTGCCAGCAGTTATACAGGGGACTATGGCTACACCTTC	CASSYTGDYGYTF	TRBV6-5	TRBD1	TRBJ1-2	once
TGTGCCAGTCCAGGGAACACTGAAGCTTTCTTT	CASPGNTEAFF	TRBV7-9	-	TRBJ1-1	few
TGTGCCAGTCGCAAAGGGACTAGCGGACCCAATGAGCAGTTCTTC	CASRKGTSGPNEQFF	TRBV19	TRBD2	TRBJ2-1	-
TGTGCCAGCAGTTACTTGGCTAGCGGGAGCCAAAACATTCAGTACTTC	CASSYLASGSQNIQYF	TRBV6-5	TRBD2	TRBJ2-4	few
TGCGCCAGCAGCTTGGTAGGGACAACCAACACCGGGGAGCTGTTTTTT	CASSLVGTTNTGELFF	TRBV5-1	-	TRBJ2-2	-
TGTGCCAGCAGCTTGGGGATAGCGGGGGGGCGTGAGCAGTTCTTC	CASSLGIAGGREQFF	TRBV5-4	TRBD2	TRBJ2-1	-
TGTGCCAGCAGACCCTGGGGGGCTAACACTGAAGCTTTCTTT	CASRPWGANTEAFF	TRBV27	-	TRBJ1-1	-
TGTGCCAGCAGCTTGGCCTCGCAGGAGCTCTACGAGCAGTACTTC	CASSLASQELYEQYF	TRBV5-5	-	TRBJ2-7	-
TGTGCCAGTGCCTACGAGTTGGGCATTCAGTACTTC	CASAYELGIQYF	TRBV19	-	TRBJ2-4	-
TGTGCCAGCAGTGAAGGGAGCTATGGCTACACCTTC	CASSEGSYGYTF	TRBV6-5	-	TRBJ1-2	once
TGTGCCAGCAGCCGGGACCGTGTCCCCCAGCCCCAGCATTTT	CASSRDRVPQPQHF	TRBV7-9	-	TRBJ1-5	few
TGTGCCAGCGTCGAGACAGTTGGAAACACCATATATTTT	CASVETVGNTIYF	TRBV6-1	-	TRBJ1-3	-
TGTGCCAGCACAGGTAAAATATACGAGCAGTACTTC	CASTGKIYEQYF	TRBV28	-	TRBJ2-7	-
TGTGCCAGTAGTGGGATGGGGGCAGATACGCAGTATTTT	CASSGMGADTQYF	TRBV19	-	TRBJ2-3	-
TGTGCCGGGACAATAGGGACTAACTATGGCTACACCTTC	CAGTIGTNYGYTF	TRBV6-1	-	TRBJ1-2	-
TGTGCCAGCAGCTTAGGGGGACGACGAAGCGCCGAGCAGTACTTC	CASSLGGRRSAEQYF	TRBV7-2	-	TRBJ2-7	-
TGTGCCAGCAGAACCTCCCAAGGACTAGCGGGCTCGCACGAGCAGTACTTC	CASRTSQGLAGSHEQYF	TRBV28	TRBD2	TRBJ2-7	-
TGTGCCAGTAGTATTAAAGATCGCGCGGGAGATATGTTCTTC	CASSIKDRAGDMFF	TRBV19	TRBD2	TRBJ2-1	-
TGTGCCAGCAGCGTAAGGGCAGACACTAATGAAAAACTGTTTTTT	CASSVRADTNEKLFF	TRBV9	-	TRBJ1-4	-
TGTGCCAGCAGTCGACAGGTCCGGAGCACTGAAGCTTTCTTT	CASSRQVRSTEAFF	TRBV6-5	-	TRBJ1-1	-
TGTGCCAGCAGTTTCGGGGGGCCGGGCAATCAGCCCCAGCATTTT	CASSFGGPGNQPQHF	TRBV28	-	TRBJ1-5	-
TGTGCCAGCAGCTTCAGACTAGCGGAGGACTACGAGCAGTACTTC	CASSFRLAEDYEQYF	TRBV5-8	TRBD2	TRBJ2-7	-
TGTGCCAGCAGTCACAGGGGGTACGAGCAGTACTTC	CASSHRGYEQYF	TRBV27	TRBD1	TRBJ2-7	-
TGTGCCAGCAGTTACACCCCAGGGTCGCGTAAAGAGACCCAGTACTTC	CASSYTPGSRKETQYF	TRBV6-5	-	TRBJ2-5	-
TGTGCCAGCAGCGTAGGAACAGGGTTCTCCTACGAGCAGTACTTC	CASSVGTGFSYEQYF	TRBV9	-	TRBJ2-7	-
TGTGCCAGCAGCTTAGTAGGCGGACAGCACTACGAGCAGTACTTC	CASSLVGGQHYEQYF	TRBV7-8	-	TRBJ2-7	-
TGTGCCAGCAGATCTACATTGACAGGGCTTACAATGAACGCGCAGTTCTTC	CASRSTLTGLTMNAQFF	TRBV7-8	TRBD1	TRBJ2-1	few
TGCGCCAGCGGGCCACGGGGGGGGGTTTCAGTGTCCTCCTACAATGAGCAGTTCTTC	CASGPRGGVSVSSYNEQFF	TRBV10-2	TRBD2	TRBJ2-1	-
TGTGCCAGCAGCTTAGGGGACCTGCGGAACACCATATATTTT	CASSLGDLRNTIYF	TRBV11-1	-	TRBJ1-3	-
TGCAGTGCTAGAGGGGACAATGAGCAGTTCTTC	CSARGDNEQFF	TRBV20-1	-	TRBJ2-1	medium-sized
TGTGCCAGCAGTGAAGCGTCCCTAGCGGGGGAGGTGGATACGCAGTATTTT	CASSEASLAGEVDTQYF	TRBV2	TRBD2	TRBJ2-3	-
TGTGCCAGCAGCCCCAGGGGCGCATTTAGTTTGGGCACTGAAGCTTTCTTT	CASSPRGAFSLGTEAFF	TRBV11-2	-	TRBJ1-1	-
TGTGCCAGCACTGCAAACACCGGGGAGCTGTTTTTT	CASTANTGELFF	TRBV2	-	TRBJ2-2	few
TGTGCCAGCAGTCCTGAGGGACTCCCCAGGTACGAGCAGTACTTC	CASSPEGLPRYEQYF	TRBV28	-	TRBJ2-7	-
TGTGCCAGCAGCCCGGGAGGCGGGGGGATGGGGGCCAACGTCCTGACTTTC	CASSPGGGGMGANVLTF	TRBV11-2	TRBD2	TRBJ2-6	-
TGTGCCAGCAGACGACAGGGGGTAGGCACTGAAGCTTTCTTT	CASRRQGVGTEAFF	TRBV28	TRBD1	TRBJ1-1	-